The 8 T cell receptor beta chains in this list originate from one sample, sequenced in a study of T-cell reconstitution after alpha-beta-depleted transplantation in children. The TCRbeta library incorporated unique molecular identifiers. TCRdb re-called the PCR reads with MiXCR, one entry per CDR3 protein. The table includes approximately 510,000 distinct CDR3 sequences, about 18% detected once. Sequencing used PBMCs from the stem cell graft donor, obtained from the stem cell graft. The origin of the receptors is a human donor who donated a stem cell graft to a child with acute lymphoblastic leukemia.

The chain links TRBV6-1 to TRBJ1-6; TRBD1 aligns across 9 bases. Germline assignment: CDR1 MNHNS and CDR2 SASEGT. This CDR3 region has 15 residues. After removal of 5 bases from V and 8 bases from J, the junction contained 7 bases not matched to a gene. The CDR3 sequence is CASSRLGQGDSPLHF. The CDR3 region has the DNA TGTGCCAGCAGTCGACTGGGACAGGGAGATTCACCCCTCCACTTT.

In this sample, this clonotype turned up a few times. This rearrangement joins TRBV27 to TRBJ2-7, with D unresolved. The CDR3 is made up of 16 amino acids. The germline CDR1 and CDR2 sequences are MNHEY and SMNVEV (reference sequence). The V gene lost 4 bases and the J gene lost 0 bases, with 16 bases spanning the gap. The CDR3 loop is CASSYQGGENSYEQYF. CDR3 sequence (DNA): TGTGCCAGCAGTTACCAAGGTGGGGAAAACTCCTACGAGCAGTACTTC.

The chain joins TRBV19 to TRBJ1-6; the D is unclear. The CDR3 covers 15 residues. Germline assignment: CDR1 LNHDA and CDR2 SQIVND (reference sequence). V dropped 9 bases and J dropped 8 bases, with 20 bases sitting between them. The CDR3 sequence is CASDPYRGSHSPLHF. As DNA, the CDR3 is TGTGCCAGCGACCCCTACAGAGGGAGTCATTCACCCCTCCACTTT.

This clonotype was counted a few times. The rearrangement joins TRBV3-1 to TRBJ2-1; a weak D match, TRBD2 (8 bases). CDR1 is LGHDT and CDR2 is YNNKEL in the germline V gene (reference sequence). CDR3 size: 19 residues. Trimming pared 8 bases from V and 3 bases from J, leaving 29 bases between. CDR3 coding DNA: TGTGCCAGCCGGGAGGGGGGCAGGGGGGTGATGAGGAACTACAATGAGCAGTTCTTC. Residues: CASREGGRGVMRNYNEQFF.

This chain connects TRBV20-1 to TRBJ1-2, with a tentative D call TRBD1 (6 bases). Deletions cut 3 bases from V and 8 bases from J, with 13 bases between. Per the germline V gene, CDR1 is DFQATT and CDR2 is SNEGSKA (reference sequence). The CDR3 totals 12 residues. For the CDR3, the DNA is TGCAGTGCTAGTCAAGGGGGTAGGGGCTACACCTTC. Translated, it gives CSASQGGRGYTF.

V gene TRBV5-1 combines with J gene TRBJ2-5; D unresolved. Germline CDR1 is SGHRS and CDR2 is YFSETQ. V was trimmed by 1 base and J by 5 bases, leaving 9 bases between them. There are 13 residues in the CDR3. The CDR3 loop is CASSLLVEETQYF. The CDR3 DNA is TGCGCCAGCAGCTTGCTTGTGGAGGAGACCCAGTACTTC.

The chain employs TRBV4-1 and TRBJ2-1; 11 nucleotides match TRBD2. Per germline, CDR1 MGHRA and CDR2 YSYEKL. CDR3 size: 16 residues. V lost 1 base and J lost 9; bases outside the gene matches: 8. Here the CDR3 reads CASSQVLAGGRREQFF. CDR3 bases: TGCGCCAGCAGCCAAGTATTAGCGGGAGGGCGCCGTGAGCAGTTCTTC.

V gene TRBV11-2 combines with J gene TRBJ2-4, with D perhaps TRBD1 or TRBD2 (5 bases each). The V end lost 0 bases, the J end lost 6 bases, and 12 bases lay between the germline ends. The length of the CDR3 is 15 residues. Germline loops: CDR1 SGHAT, CDR2 FQNNGV. The CDR3 DNA is TGTGCCAGCAGCTTAGATGTGGGGGTCGGAAACATTCAGTACTTC. Translating it yields CASSLDVGVGNIQYF.